This TCR beta chain comes out of a study of shared clonotypes between healthy human individuals. Each of the donors was a healthy adult who was HIV-negative and had not had a recent acute infection or vaccination. Every donor was a Caucasian adult from Nashville, Tennessee. Researchers ran the assay at a deep level. In the original processing: There were no quality scores in the junction-only immunoSEQ sequences, so filtering differed. Using immunoSEQ multiplex PCR, the repertoire was profiled, and TCRdb retains in-frame clones only, with some absent. V and J calls and clone size are those listed in that table; D and trimming were worked out from the DNA. The sample holds about 480,000 clones; around 74% are singletons and the top ten take roughly 13%. CDR1 MDHEN and CDR2 SYDVKM come from the germline V gene. The CDR3 is made up of 12 amino acids.

The genes are TRBV28 and TRBJ2-5, with a weak D call TRBD1 (6 bases). The DNA end favors TRBJ2-7, so the J call may be wrong. Sample: PBMCs. This clonotype was obtained from a woman between 40 and 55 years old in good health. Some clones in this sample may be carry-over from other donors' samples. CDR3 DNA: TGTGCCAGGCCGGGACATCACTACGAGCAGTACTTC. This gives the protein CARPGHHYEQYF.